The rows below give T cell receptor beta chains drawn from one sample of a study of cytotoxic CD8 clonotypes in ibrutinib-treated CLL. Sequenced by immunoSEQ multiplex PCR; TCRdb stores in-frame clones only, minus some. The sample contains some 120,000 clones, more than 55% of which appear only once. This specimen was PBMCs, taken after 24 months of ibrutinib treatment. Every receptor here comes from a human donor with chronic lymphocytic leukemia. The CDR3 runs from the conserved cysteine through the conserved F or W. D genes are given only for firm matches. Rows give clone size only sometimes, using once, few, many, or a class for an expanded clone.

-	TRBD2	TRBV14	TRBJ2-5	TGTGCCAGCAGCCAAGGCACCAAGCGGGGGGGAGAGACCCAGTACTTC	CASSQGTKRGGETQYF
few	-	TRBV19	TRBJ1-1	TGTGCCAGCTTAGGACAACTAAACACTGAAGCTTTCTTT	CASLGQLNTEAFF
-	-	TRBV9	TRBJ2-7	TGTGCCAGCAGCGGAGACAGTTCCTACGAGCAGTACTTC	CASSGDSSYEQYF
-	-	TRBV10-2	TRBJ1-1	TGCGCCAGCAGTGAGTCGTTTGGCCGGAACACTGAAGCTTTCTTT	CASSESFGRNTEAFF
-	TRBD1	TRBV25-1	TRBJ1-2	TGTGCCGCGGGAGGGGGCGCTGGTGGCTACACCTTC	CAAGGGAGGYTF
-	TRBD1	TRBV29-1	TRBJ2-2	TGCAGCGTTGAGACAGGGATAAGCACCGGGGAGCTGTTTTTT	CSVETGISTGELFF
-	-	TRBV29-1	TRBJ1-2	TGCAGCGTTGCCGGGAGCGAATATGGCTACACCTTC	CSVAGSEYGYTF
many	-	TRBV25-1	TRBJ2-7	TGTGCCAGCAGTGCCTCCGGGGTCTACGAGCAGTACTTC	CASSASGVYEQYF
-	TRBD1	TRBV30	TRBJ2-3	TGTGCTTTGGACAGGGGAGATACGCAGTATTTT	CALDRGDTQYF
-	TRBD1	TRBV9	TRBJ1-1	TGTGCCAGCAGCGCCAGACAGGGGTCAGAAGCTTTCTTT	CASSARQGSEAFF
-	-	TRBV30	TRBJ2-7	TGTGCCTGGAGCGGAAGGGCCTACGAGCAGTACTTC	CAWSGRAYEQYF
-	-	TRBV5-1	TRBJ1-6	TGCGCCAGCAGCTTGCGACAGCCCGGTTCACCCCTCCACTTT	CASSLRQPGSPLHF
-	-	TRBV6-1	TRBJ2-5	TGTGCCAGCAGTGCAGTCACCACAACGATGGAGACCCAGTACTTC	CASSAVTTTMETQYF
-	-	TRBV30	TRBJ1-1	TGTGCCTGGGCCCCGAGAACTGAAGCTTTCTTT	CAWAPRTEAFF
-	-	TRBV2	TRBJ2-7	TGTGCCAGCAGTCGGCATAACGAGCAGTACTTC	CASSRHNEQYF
-	TRBD1	TRBV13	TRBJ2-2	TGTGCCAGCAGCTTCCATTTACAAAGCTCGACAGGGAAGGGCGGGGAGCTGTTTTTT	CASSFHLQSSTGKGGELFF
-	-	TRBV25-1	TRBJ2-2	TGTGCCAGTTCACCCACTAGATCGAACACCGGGGAGCTGTTTTTT	CASSPTRSNTGELFF
-	TRBD1	TRBV29-1	TRBJ2-1	TGCAGCGTCCCTGACAGGGGGCAGCGGGAGCAGTTCTTC	CSVPDRGQREQFF
-	TRBD1	TRBV4-1	TRBJ1-4	TGCGCCAGCAGCTTACGGACAGGGTATGAACTGTTTTTT	CASSLRTGYELFF
-	TRBD1	TRBV5-6	TRBJ2-7	TGTGCCAGCAGCCTTCGGTGGACAGGGGCTTACGAGCAGTACTTC	CASSLRWTGAYEQYF
-	TRBD2	TRBV10-1	TRBJ2-1	TGCGCCAGCAGTGAGTCAAGGACTAGCAGAGAGCAGTTCTTC	CASSESRTSREQFF
few	TRBD1	TRBV6-6	TRBJ2-7	TGTGCCAGCACCCCACTTCCGGGACAGGGTATCCACGAGCAGTACTTC	CASTPLPGQGIHEQYF
-	-	TRBV30	TRBJ1-3	TGTGCCTGGACCGAGGAAGGAAACACCATATATTTT	CAWTEEGNTIYF
-	-	TRBV29-1	TRBJ2-3	TGCAGCATCAGGGTTAGTGGCACAGATACGCAGTATTTT	CSIRVSGTDTQYF
few	TRBD1	TRBV5-6	TRBJ2-4	TGTGCCAGCAGCTTGAGAGGACAGGGGGCCAAAAACATTCAGTACTTC	CASSLRGQGAKNIQYF
-	TRBD1	TRBV29-1	TRBJ1-2	TGCAGCGTCGGGGACAGAGCCTATGGCTACACCTTC	CSVGDRAYGYTF
-	TRBD1	TRBV5-1	TRBJ1-6	TGCGCCAGCAGCTTGGGGGGACAGGCGCTTCCCCACTTT	CASSLGGQALPHF
few	-	TRBV5-1	TRBJ2-7	TGCGCCAGCAGCGTGACACCGGGACCGGGGGCCTACGAGCAGTACTTC	CASSVTPGPGAYEQYF
-	TRBD1	TRBV29-1	TRBJ1-1	TGCAGCGCCCGACCGGACAGGGAAGCTTTCTTT	CSARPDREAFF
-	-	TRBV30	TRBJ1-2	TGTGCCTGGAGCACCCTTGGACTGGAAGTGGGGGGCTACACCTTC	CAWSTLGLEVGGYTF
-	-	TRBV5-6	TRBJ2-5	TGTGCCAGCAGCTTGGGTAGATCACAGGTAGAGACCCAGTACTTC	CASSLGRSQVETQYF
few	-	TRBV29-1	TRBJ1-1	TGCAGCGTTGTAGGTGCTTTCTTT	CSVVGAFF
-	-	TRBV7-6	TRBJ2-3	TGTGCCAGCCGCTCCCCCCCGGCAGATACGCAGTATTTT	CASRSPPADTQYF
-	-	TRBV10-1	TRBJ1-2	TGCGCCAGCAGTGACGAAGGGACATCCCGGCGCTACACCTTC	CASSDEGTSRRYTF
-	-	TRBV7-3	TRBJ2-2	TGTGCCAGCAGCTTAACCCCTGGGAGCGGAGTCACCGGGGAGCTGTTTTTT	CASSLTPGSGVTGELFF
-	-	TRBV28	TRBJ1-1	TGTGCCAGCAGCTGGACCCTAAGGAACACTGAAGCTTTCTTT	CASSWTLRNTEAFF
-	TRBD1	TRBV2	TRBJ1-1	TGTGCCAGCACTGATCTCAGGGGGTCGCACACTGAAGCTTTCTTT	CASTDLRGSHTEAFF
-	TRBD2	TRBV29-1	TRBJ2-3	TGCAGCCTACTTGGACTAGCGGGCACAGATACGCAGTATTTT	CSLLGLAGTDTQYF
-	-	TRBV28	TRBJ1-2	TGTGCCAGCAGTATGTCCAAGGTGGGCGGCTACACCTTC	CASSMSKVGGYTF
-	TRBD1	TRBV5-6	TRBJ1-1	TGTGCCAGCAGCTTCCCGCGCCGACAGGGGGCGTCTGAAGCTTTCTTT	CASSFPRRQGASEAFF
once	-	TRBV9	TRBJ1-5	TGTGCCAGCTCGCGGGATGTCGGTCAGCCCCAGCATTTT	CASSRDVGQPQHF
-	TRBD2	TRBV5-1	TRBJ2-1	TGCGCCAGCAGCATTAGCGGGGGATTCTATGAGCAGTTCTTC	CASSISGGFYEQFF
many	-	TRBV2	TRBJ1-2	TGTGCCAGCAGCCTCCTAATATCCCATGGCTACACCTTC	CASSLLISHGYTF
-	TRBD1	TRBV4-2	TRBJ1-1	TGTGCCAGCAGCCAAGGGCAGGGGGCCTCTGAAGCTTTCTTT	CASSQGQGASEAFF
-	TRBD1	TRBV6-6	TRBJ2-1	TGTGCCAGCAGTTACTCGGACAGGGGATCGGGCGAGCAGTTCTTC	CASSYSDRGSGEQFF
-	-	TRBV21-1	TRBJ1-6	TGTGCCAGCAGCAAAGCAGATGGCTATAATTCACCCCTCCACTTT	CASSKADGYNSPLHF
-	TRBD2	TRBV5-1	TRBJ2-1	TGCGCCAGCAGCACAAGGACTAGCGGGGGTTCCGCCAATGAGCAGTTCTTC	CASSTRTSGGSANEQFF
-	TRBD1	TRBV7-8	TRBJ1-2	TGTGCCAGCAGCTTAGCGGGACAGGGTAGCTATGGCTACACCTTC	CASSLAGQGSYGYTF
-	-	TRBV11-3	TRBJ1-1	TGTGCCAGCAGCCATCCACCGATGAAGACTGAAGCTTTCTTT	CASSHPPMKTEAFF
few	-	TRBV18	TRBJ1-3	TGTGCCAGCTCACCACCGAACAGGGAGCCTGGAAACACCATATATTTT	CASSPPNREPGNTIYF
-	-	TRBV5-8	TRBJ1-2	TGTGCCAGCAGCTTTGTAATGACGGGAAGAGAGAGCTACACCTTC	CASSFVMTGRESYTF